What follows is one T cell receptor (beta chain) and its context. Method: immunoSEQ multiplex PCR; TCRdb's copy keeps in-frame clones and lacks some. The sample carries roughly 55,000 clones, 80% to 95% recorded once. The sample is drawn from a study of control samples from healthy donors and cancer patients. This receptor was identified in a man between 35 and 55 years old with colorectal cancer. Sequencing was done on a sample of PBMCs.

CDR3 DNA sequence: TGTGCCAGCAGCCCAACCAGGGGTCGGGGGATGCAGTTCTTC. Its protein product is CASSPTRGRGMQFF. The rearrangement joins TRBV11-3 to TRBJ2-1; D is tentatively TRBD1 or TRBD2 (6 bases each). Germline V lookup: CDR1 SGHNT, CDR2 YENEEA. The length of the CDR3 is 14 residues. With 5 bases removed from V and 12 bases from J, the gap between germline ends came to 20 bases.